This TCR beta chain was recorded in a study of blood T cells in healthy people across ages. General study results and limits: Per million T cells, TCR beta diversity dropped roughly linearly as age increased.

A few counts support this clonotype. Its antigen is not known. A much larger clone is a single base away; this may be a read error. The second PCR ran 7 to 11 cycles with a sample-barcoded 5' primer and J-beta primers. MiXCR, run by TCRdb on the 5' RACE reads, gives a single entry per CDR3 protein. Of 800,000 to 950,000 distinct CDR3 sequences in the sample, around 29% were seen once. A further study also used this sample, focusing on T cells of mothers and their children.

This TCR was sampled from a woman between 40 and 55 years old in good health. The sequencing sample was made of blood.

The CDR3 DNA follows: TGTGCCAGCAGTTTTAGGCAGGGCACAGATACGCAGTATTTT. This encodes CASSFRQGTDTQYF. The rearrangement joins TRBV12-3 or TRBV12-4 to TRBJ2-3; D call uncertain. This CDR3 spans 14 amino acids. Between the trimmed V and J ends, which lost 3 bases and 1 base, there was a span of 8 bases.